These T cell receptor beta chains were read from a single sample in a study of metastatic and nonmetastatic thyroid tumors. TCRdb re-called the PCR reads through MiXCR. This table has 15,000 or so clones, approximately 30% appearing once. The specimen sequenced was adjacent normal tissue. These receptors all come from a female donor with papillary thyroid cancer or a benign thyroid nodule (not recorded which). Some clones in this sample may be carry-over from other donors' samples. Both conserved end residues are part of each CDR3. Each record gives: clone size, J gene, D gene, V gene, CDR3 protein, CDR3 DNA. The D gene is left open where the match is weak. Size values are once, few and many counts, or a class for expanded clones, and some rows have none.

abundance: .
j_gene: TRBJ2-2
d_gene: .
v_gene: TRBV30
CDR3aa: CAWSVLRNTGELFF
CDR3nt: TGTGCCTGGAGTGTACTTCGGAACACCGGGGAGCTGTTTTTT

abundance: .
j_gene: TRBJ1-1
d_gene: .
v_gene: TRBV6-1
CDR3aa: CASSSRGDSEAFF
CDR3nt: TGTGCCAGCAGTTCCCGGGGTGATAGTGAAGCTTTCTTT

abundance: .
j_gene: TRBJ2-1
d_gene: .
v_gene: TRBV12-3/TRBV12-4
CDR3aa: CASRLTGYNEQFF
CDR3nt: TGTGCCAGCAGACTTACCGGATACAATGAGCAGTTCTTC

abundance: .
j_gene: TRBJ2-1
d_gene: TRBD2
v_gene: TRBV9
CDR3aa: CASSVSLQVGSGANEQFF
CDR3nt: TGTGCCAGCAGCGTGAGCCTCCAGGTGGGTAGCGGGGCTAATGAGCAGTTCTTC

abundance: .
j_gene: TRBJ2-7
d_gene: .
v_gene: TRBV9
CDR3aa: CASSPSIGFDYEQYF
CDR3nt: TGTGCCAGCAGCCCTAGTATTGGGTTCGACTACGAGCAGTACTTC

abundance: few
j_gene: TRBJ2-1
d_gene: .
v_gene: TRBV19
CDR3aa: CASSLATFYNEQFF
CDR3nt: TGTGCCAGTAGTCTGGCGACATTTTACAATGAGCAGTTCTTC

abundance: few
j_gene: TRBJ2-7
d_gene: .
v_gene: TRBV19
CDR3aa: CASGTHGGYEQYF
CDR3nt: TGTGCCAGTGGTACTCACGGAGGCTACGAGCAGTACTTC

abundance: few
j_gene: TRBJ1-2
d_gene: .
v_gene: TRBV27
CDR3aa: CASSQSRQVPGGYTF
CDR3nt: TGTGCCAGCAGTCAATCCCGACAGGTCCCCGGTGGCTACACCTTC

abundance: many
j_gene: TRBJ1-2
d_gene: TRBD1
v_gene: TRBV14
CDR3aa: CASSEEETGVNGYTF
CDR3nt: TGTGCCAGCAGCGAAGAAGAGACAGGGGTCAATGGCTACACCTTC

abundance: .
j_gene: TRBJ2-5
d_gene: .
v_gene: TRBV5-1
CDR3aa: CASSSSGYETQYF
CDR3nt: TGCGCCAGCAGCTCTTCAGGGTATGAGACCCAGTACTTC